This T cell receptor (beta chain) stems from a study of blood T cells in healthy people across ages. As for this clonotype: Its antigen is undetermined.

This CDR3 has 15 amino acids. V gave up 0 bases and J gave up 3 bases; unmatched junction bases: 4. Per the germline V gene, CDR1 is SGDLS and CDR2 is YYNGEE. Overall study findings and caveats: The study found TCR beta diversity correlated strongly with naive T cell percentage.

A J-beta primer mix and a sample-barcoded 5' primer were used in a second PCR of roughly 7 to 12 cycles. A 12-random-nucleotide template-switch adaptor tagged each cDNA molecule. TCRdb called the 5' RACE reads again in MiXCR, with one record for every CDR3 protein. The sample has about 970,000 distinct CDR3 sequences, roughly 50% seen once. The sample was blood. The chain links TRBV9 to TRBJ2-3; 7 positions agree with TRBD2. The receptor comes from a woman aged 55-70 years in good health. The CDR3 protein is CASSVGSSGTDTQYF. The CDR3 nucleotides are TGTGCCAGCAGCGTAGGGTCTAGCGGAACAGATACGCAGTATTTT. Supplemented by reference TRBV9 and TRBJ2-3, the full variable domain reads DSGVTQTPKHLITATGQRVTLRCSPRSGDLSVYWYQQSLDQGLQFLIQYYNGEERAKGNILERFSAQQFPDLHSELNLSSLELGDSALYFCASSVGSSGTDTQYFGPGTRLTVL.